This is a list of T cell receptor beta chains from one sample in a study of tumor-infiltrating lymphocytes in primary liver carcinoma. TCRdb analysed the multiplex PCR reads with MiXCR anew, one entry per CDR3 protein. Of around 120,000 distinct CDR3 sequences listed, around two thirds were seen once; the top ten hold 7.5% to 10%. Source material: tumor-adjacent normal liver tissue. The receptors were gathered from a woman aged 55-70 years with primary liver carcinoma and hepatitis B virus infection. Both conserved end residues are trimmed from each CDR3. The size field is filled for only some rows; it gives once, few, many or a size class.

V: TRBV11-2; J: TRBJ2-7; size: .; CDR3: ASSLEAGHTSEQY
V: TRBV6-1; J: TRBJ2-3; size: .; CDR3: ASSPGRTDTEY
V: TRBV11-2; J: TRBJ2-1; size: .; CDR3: ASRLGEGLNEQF
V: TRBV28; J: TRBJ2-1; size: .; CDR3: ASSEVVGSYNEQL
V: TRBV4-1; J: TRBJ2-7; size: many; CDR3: ASSQRLTYEQY
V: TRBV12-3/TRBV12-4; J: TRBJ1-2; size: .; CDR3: ASSLPRTGLVYT
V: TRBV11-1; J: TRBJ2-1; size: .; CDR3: ASRSLGGSEQL
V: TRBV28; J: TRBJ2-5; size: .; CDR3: ASSFGWSRGTETQY
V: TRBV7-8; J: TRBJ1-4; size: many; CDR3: ASSSRDGRNEKLF
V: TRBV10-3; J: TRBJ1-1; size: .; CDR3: AISDRDNIEAF
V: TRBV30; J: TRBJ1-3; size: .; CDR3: AWSRGTTGNTIY
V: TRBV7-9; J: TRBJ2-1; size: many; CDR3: ASSLDSYYNEQF
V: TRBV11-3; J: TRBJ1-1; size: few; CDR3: ASSFTYNTEAF
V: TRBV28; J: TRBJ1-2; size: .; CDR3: ASSKGQITNYDYT
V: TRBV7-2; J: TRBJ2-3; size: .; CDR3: ASSLLTRTDTEY
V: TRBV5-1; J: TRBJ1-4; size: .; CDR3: ASSLGANEKLF
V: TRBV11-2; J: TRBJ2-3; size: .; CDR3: ASSLVRLAGGPIADTQY
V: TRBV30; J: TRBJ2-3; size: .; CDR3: AWQQGLARTDTQC
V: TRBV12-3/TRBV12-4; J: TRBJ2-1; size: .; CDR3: VSSPGLEGGEQF
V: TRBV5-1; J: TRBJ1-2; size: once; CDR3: ASSQARTGFSYGCT
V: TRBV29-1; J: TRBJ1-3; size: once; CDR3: SAGDRSSGNTIY
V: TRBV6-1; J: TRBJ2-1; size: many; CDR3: ASSERAYYSYNEQF
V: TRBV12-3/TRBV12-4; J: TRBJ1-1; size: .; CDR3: TSVVGAGTEVF
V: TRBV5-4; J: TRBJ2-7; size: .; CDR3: ASSLGLAGYKQY
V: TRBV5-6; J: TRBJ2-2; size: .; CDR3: ASSLRTSVNTWELF
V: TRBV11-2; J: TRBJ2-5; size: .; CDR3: VSSFIGTSGMETQY
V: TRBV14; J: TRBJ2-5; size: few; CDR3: ASSQSRQETQH
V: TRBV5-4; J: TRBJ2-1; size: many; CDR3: ASSFRSGRYNEQF
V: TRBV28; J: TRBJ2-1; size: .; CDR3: ASSSLIRDAVYNEQF
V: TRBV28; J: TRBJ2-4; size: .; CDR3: ANRTNRGVKNIQY
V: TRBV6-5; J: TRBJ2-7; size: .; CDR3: ARSYSSGAPYEQY